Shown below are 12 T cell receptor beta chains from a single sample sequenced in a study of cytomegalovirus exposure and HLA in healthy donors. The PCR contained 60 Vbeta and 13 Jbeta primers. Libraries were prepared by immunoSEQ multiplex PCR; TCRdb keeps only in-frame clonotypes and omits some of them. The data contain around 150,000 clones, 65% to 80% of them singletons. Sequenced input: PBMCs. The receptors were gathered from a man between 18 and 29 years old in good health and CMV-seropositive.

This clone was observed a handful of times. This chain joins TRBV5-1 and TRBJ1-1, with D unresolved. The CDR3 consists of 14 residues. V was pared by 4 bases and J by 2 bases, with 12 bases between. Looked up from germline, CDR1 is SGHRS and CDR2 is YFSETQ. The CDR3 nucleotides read TGCGCCAGCAGCCGAGAGGAGGGCAACACTGAAGCTTTCTTT. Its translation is CASSREEGNTEAFF.

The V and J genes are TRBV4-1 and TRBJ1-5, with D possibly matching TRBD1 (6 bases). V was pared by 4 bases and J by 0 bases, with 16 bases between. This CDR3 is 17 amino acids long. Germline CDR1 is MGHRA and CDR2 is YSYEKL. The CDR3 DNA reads TGCGCCAGCAGCCGGGATGCTACAGGGCTTAGCAATCAGCCCCAGCATTTT. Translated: CASSRDATGLSNQPQHF.

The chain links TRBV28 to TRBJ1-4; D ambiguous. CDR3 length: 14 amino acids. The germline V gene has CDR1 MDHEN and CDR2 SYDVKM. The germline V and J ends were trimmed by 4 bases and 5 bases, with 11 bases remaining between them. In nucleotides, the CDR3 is TGTGCCAGCAGTTCCACAGCCGAGAATGAAAAACTGTTTTTT. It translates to CASSSTAENEKLFF.

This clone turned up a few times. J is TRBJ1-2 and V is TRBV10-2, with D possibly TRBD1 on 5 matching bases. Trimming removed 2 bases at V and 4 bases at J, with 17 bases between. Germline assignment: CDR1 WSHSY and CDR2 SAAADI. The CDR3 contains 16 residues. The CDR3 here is CASSEDHGGERYGYTF. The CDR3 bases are TGCGCCAGCAGTGAGGACCACGGGGGGGAGCGCTATGGCTACACCTTC.

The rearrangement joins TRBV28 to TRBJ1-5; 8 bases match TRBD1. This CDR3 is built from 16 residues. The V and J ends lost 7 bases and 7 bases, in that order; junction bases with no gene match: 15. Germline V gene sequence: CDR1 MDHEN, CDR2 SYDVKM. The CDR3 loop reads CASNFMDRAVGQPQHF. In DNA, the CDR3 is TGTGCCAGCAATTTCATGGACAGGGCGGTCGGACAGCCCCAGCATTTT.

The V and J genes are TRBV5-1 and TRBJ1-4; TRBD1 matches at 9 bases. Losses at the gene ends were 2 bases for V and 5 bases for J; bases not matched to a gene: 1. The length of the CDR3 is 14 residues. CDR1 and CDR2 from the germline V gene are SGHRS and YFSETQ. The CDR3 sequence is CASSFGTGNEKLFF. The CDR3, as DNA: TGCGCCAGCAGCTTTGGGACAGGGAATGAAAAACTGTTTTTT.

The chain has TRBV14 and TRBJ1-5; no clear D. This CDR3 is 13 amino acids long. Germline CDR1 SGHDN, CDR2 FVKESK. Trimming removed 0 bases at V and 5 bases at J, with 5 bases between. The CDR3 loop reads CASSQEGDQPQHF. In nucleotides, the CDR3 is TGTGCCAGCAGCCAAGAGGGAGATCAGCCCCAGCATTTT.

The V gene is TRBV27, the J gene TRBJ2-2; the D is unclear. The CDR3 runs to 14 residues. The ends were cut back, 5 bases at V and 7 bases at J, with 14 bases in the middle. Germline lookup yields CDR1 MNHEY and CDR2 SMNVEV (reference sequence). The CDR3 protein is CASSPSTQVGELFF. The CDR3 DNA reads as TGTGCCAGCAGTCCGTCGACCCAGGTCGGGGAGCTGTTTTTT.

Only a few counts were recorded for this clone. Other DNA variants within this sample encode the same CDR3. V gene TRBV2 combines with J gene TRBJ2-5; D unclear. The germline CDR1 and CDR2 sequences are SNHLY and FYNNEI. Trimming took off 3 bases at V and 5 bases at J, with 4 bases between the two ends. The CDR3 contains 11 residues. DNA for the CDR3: TGTGCCAGCAGTGAGAGTGAGACCCAGTACTTC. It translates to CASSESETQYF.

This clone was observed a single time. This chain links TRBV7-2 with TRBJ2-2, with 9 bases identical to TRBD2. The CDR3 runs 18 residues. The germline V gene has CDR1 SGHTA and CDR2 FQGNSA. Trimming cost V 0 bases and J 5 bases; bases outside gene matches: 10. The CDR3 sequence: CASSLAPSGVVITGELFF. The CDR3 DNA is TGTGCCAGCAGCTTAGCCCCTAGCGGGGTAGTGATTACCGGGGAGCTGTTTTTT.

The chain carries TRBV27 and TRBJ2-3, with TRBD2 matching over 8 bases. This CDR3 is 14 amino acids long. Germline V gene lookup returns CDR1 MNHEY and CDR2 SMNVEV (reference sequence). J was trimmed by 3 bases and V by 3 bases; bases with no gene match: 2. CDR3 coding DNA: TGTGCCAGCAGTTTTCTAGCGGGTACAGATACGCAGTATTTT. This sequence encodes CASSFLAGTDTQYF.

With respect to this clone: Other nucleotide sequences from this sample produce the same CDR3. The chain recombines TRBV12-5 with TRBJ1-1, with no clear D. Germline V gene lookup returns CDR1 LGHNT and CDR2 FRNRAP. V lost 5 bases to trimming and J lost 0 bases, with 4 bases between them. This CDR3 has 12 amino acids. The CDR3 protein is CASGLLNTEAFF. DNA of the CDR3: TGTGCTAGTGGTCTGTTGAACACTGAAGCTTTCTTT.